These 14 T cell receptor beta chains came from one sample sequenced in a study of blood T cells in healthy people across ages. Alongside a J-beta primer mix, a sample-barcoded 5' primer served in a second PCR lasting about 7 to 12 cycles. MiXCR, run by TCRdb on the 5' RACE reads, gives a single entry per CDR3 protein. Of around 1,100,000 distinct CDR3 sequences in the sample, 35% to 40% were seen once. The sequenced sample was blood. These receptors were obtained from a man between 18 and 35 years old in good health.

The chain is built from TRBV20-1 and TRBJ1-5, with 10 positions matching TRBD1. V lost 5 bases, J lost 5 bases, and 9 bases stayed unmatched. Germline values: CDR1 DFQATT, CDR2 SNEGSKA (reference sequence). The CDR3 is 15 residues long. This chain's CDR3 is CSAQAGQGMDQPQHF. The CDR3 nucleotides read TGCAGTGCTCAGGCGGGACAGGGGATGGATCAGCCCCAGCATTTT.

V gene TRBV5-1 combines with J gene TRBJ2-5; the D gene is possibly TRBD2 (6 bases). CDR3 length: 15 amino acids. Trimming left V 0 bases short and J 3 bases short, with 12 bases between. Per the germline V gene, CDR1 is SGHRS and CDR2 is YFSETQ. CDR3 DNA: TGCGCCAGCAGCTTGGACGGGGGTTATGAAGAGACCCAGTACTTC. This encodes CASSLDGGYEETQYF.

This chain uses TRBV27 with TRBJ1-2; TRBD1 might be the D (5 bases). The CDR3 is 16 amino acids. CDR1 is MNHEY and CDR2 is SMNVEV in the germline V gene (reference sequence). Trimming pared 8 bases from V and 1 base from J, leaving 20 bases between. Written as DNA, the CDR3 is TGTGCCAGCGCTGGACTCCGGGACTCACTTAACTATGGCTACACCTTC. It translates to CASAGLRDSLNYGYTF.

V is TRBV2 and J is TRBJ2-2; D is ambiguous. Trimming left V 10 bases short and J 6 bases short, with 12 bases between. Germline V gives CDR1 SNHLY, CDR2 FYNNEI. The length of the CDR3 is 12 residues. In nucleotides, the CDR3 is TGTGCCACCCGGCGTGAAGCCGGGGAGCTGTTTTTT. Translated, it gives CATRREAGELFF.

The rearrangement uses TRBV5-1 and TRBJ2-1; D gene unclear. The germline gives CDR1 SGHRS, CDR2 YFSETQ. The germline V and J ends were trimmed by 0 bases and 2 bases, with 12 bases remaining between them. CDR3 size: 16 residues. The CDR3 loop reads CASSLASCTAYNEQFF. The CDR3 nucleotides read TGCGCCAGCAGCTTGGCCAGTTGTACAGCCTACAATGAGCAGTTCTTC.

The V gene is TRBV20-1, the J gene TRBJ1-5, with 11 bases aligning to TRBD1. The CDR3 extends over 15 amino acids. The trim removed 5 bases at V and 7 bases at J, leaving 10 bases unmatched. The V gene's germline CDR1 is DFQATT and CDR2 SNEGSKA (reference sequence). The CDR3 DNA reads TGCAGTGCTTCCCGGGACAGGGGGGCGAGGCAGCCCCAGCATTTT. This translates into CSASRDRGARQPQHF.

This clonotype appeared a few times. This chain joins TRBV6-5 and TRBJ2-7, with 7 bases lining up with TRBD2. Trimming at V came to 2 bases and at J to 4 bases, leaving 5 bases not matched to a gene. Germline V gene sequence: CDR1 MNHEY, CDR2 SVGAGI. The CDR3 sequence is 14 residues long. The CDR3 region is CASSYGEGQYEQYF. In DNA, the CDR3 is TGTGCCAGCAGTTACGGGGAGGGTCAGTACGAGCAGTACTTC.

This clonotype was picked up a small number of times. This chain links TRBV20-1 with TRBJ2-1, with 7 bases aligning to TRBD1. From germline, CDR1 is DFQATT and CDR2 SNEGSKA (reference sequence). The V and J ends lost 6 bases and 4 bases, in that order; junction bases with no gene match: 12. This CDR3 is built from 15 residues. The CDR3 loop is CSATDRPKLYNEQFF. CDR3 nucleotide sequence: TGCAGTGCCACGGACAGGCCCAAACTATACAATGAGCAGTTCTTC.

The chain combines TRBV4-3 with TRBJ2-3, with D possibly matching TRBD1 (5 bases). This CDR3 region has 16 residues. V was shortened by 5 bases and J by 0 bases, with 15 bases between the two germline ends. Germline CDR1 and CDR2: LGHNA and YSLEER. CDR3 amino acids: CASSGLRQTSTDTQYF. As DNA, the CDR3 is TGCGCCAGCAGCGGCCTACGACAGACTAGCACAGATACGCAGTATTTT.

The gene calls are TRBV6-6 and TRBJ2-3; the match to TRBD1 covers 9 bases. This CDR3 has 14 residues. The ends lost 7 bases at V and 4 bases at J; junction bases unmatched: 6. Germline assignment: CDR1 MNHNY and CDR2 SVGAGI (reference sequence). The CDR3 nucleotides are TGTGCCAGCACCCCTGGACAGGGGTCAGATACGCAGTATTTT. Translation gives CASTPGQGSDTQYF.

J is TRBJ1-1 and V is TRBV6-2 or TRBV6-3, with 9 positions matching TRBD1. Losses at the gene ends were 6 bases for V and 1 base for J; bases not matched to a gene: 3. CDR3 length equals 14 residues. The germline V gene has CDR1 MNHEY and CDR2 SVGEGT. The CDR3 region has the DNA TGTGCCAGCAGACTACAGGGGGCGAACACTGAAGCTTTCTTT. Encoded protein: CASRLQGANTEAFF.

This clonotype was seen many times. The chain has TRBV25-1 and TRBJ2-1; D gene unclear. Germline V gene sequence: CDR1 MGHDK, CDR2 SYGVNS. The CDR3 contains 14 residues. Trimming removed 1 base from V and 7 bases from J, with 11 bases in between. The CDR3 is CASSEFSDWNEQFF. The CDR3 bases are TGTGCCAGCAGTGAATTCTCGGATTGGAATGAGCAGTTCTTC.

Only a few counts were recorded for this clonotype. This chain joins TRBV7-9 and TRBJ1-2, with a weak D call TRBD1 (6 bases). The germline V and J ends were trimmed by 0 bases and 5 bases, with 16 bases remaining between them. The CDR3 contains 16 residues. Germline CDR1 reads SEHNR; CDR2 reads FQNEAQ (reference sequence). The chain's CDR3 is CASSLAGGSAGYGYTF. The CDR3 nucleotides read TGTGCCAGCAGCTTAGCAGGGGGGTCGGCTGGATATGGCTACACCTTC.

The gene calls are TRBV21-1 and TRBJ2-5; the table names TRBD1, a call not compared with the DNA. TRBV21-1 constitutes a pseudogene. This CDR3 is built from 16 residues. CDR3 loop: CASSRKQGGLGETQYF. In nucleotides, the CDR3 is TGTGCCAGCAGCAGAAAACAGGGGGGATTAGGAGAGACCCAGTACTTC.